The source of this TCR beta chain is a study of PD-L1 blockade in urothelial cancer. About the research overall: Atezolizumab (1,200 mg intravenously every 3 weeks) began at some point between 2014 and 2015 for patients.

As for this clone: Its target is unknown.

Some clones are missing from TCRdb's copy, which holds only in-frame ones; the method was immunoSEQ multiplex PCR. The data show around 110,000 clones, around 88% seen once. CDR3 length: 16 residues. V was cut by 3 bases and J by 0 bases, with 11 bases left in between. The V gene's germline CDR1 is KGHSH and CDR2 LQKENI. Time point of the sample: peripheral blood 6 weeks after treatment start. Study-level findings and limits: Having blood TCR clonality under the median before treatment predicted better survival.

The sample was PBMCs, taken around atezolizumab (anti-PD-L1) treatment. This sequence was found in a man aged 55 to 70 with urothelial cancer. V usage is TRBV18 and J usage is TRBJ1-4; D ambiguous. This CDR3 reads CASSPVEVATNEKLFF. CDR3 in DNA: TGTGCCAGCTCACCGGTGGAGGTTGCAACTAATGAAAAACTGTTTTTT.